This T cell receptor (beta chain) emerged from a study of blood T cell repertoires in COVID-19. Study at large: In each case, the material was cDNA or gDNA derived from T cells, B-cell-depleted T cells, or PBMCs.

Data came from immunoSEQ multiplex PCR; TCRdb stores just in-frame clones and leaves some out. The data hold about 160,000 clones, with about 86% observed a single time. This CDR3 has 17 amino acids. The germline V gene has CDR1 MNHEY and CDR2 SVGEGT. Losses at the gene ends were 5 bases for V and 0 bases for J; bases not matched to a gene: 12. The genes are TRBV6-2 or TRBV6-3 and TRBJ1-2, with TRBD1 identical over 7 bases. The specimen was peripheral blood. This sequence was found in a man aged 70-80 years with acute or convalescent COVID-19. The CDR3 protein is CASSAHRDSHSNYGYTF. The CDR3 coding sequence is TGTGCCAGCAGTGCCCACCGGGACAGTCACTCTAACTATGGCTACACCTTC.